This is a list of T cell receptor beta chains from one sample in a study of regulatory T cells in long-lasting Graves disease. From the multiplex PCR reads, TCRdb called clonotypes with MiXCR, one entry per CDR3 protein. The table lists around 510,000 distinct CDR3 sequences, less than 25% of them singletons. The material sequenced was peripheral blood mononuclear cells (PBMCs), taken when the disease was refractory, from a patient treated with antithyroid drugs. The receptors come from a female donor with Graves disease. The CDR3 runs from the conserved cysteine through the conserved F or W. D genes are given only for firm matches. Some rows have no size entry. The others give once, few or many, or a class for an expanded clone.

D	V	size	length	J	CDR3	DNA
TRBD2	TRBV3-1	few	14	TRBJ2-1	CAATLAGGHNEQFF	TGTGCCGCCACTTTAGCGGGAGGTCACAATGAGCAGTTCTTC
TRBD1	TRBV28	many	14	TRBJ1-6	CASTNDRGNSPLHF	TGTGCCAGCACCAACGACAGGGGGAACTCACCCCTCCACTTT
-	TRBV28	many	12	TRBJ1-6	CASSFVNSPLHF	TGTGCCAGCAGTTTCGTGAATTCACCCCTCCACTTT
-	TRBV12-3/TRBV12-4	many	14	TRBJ1-4	CASSIPRVREKLFF	TGTGCCAGCAGTATCCCCAGGGTTCGGGAAAAACTGTTTTTT
-	TRBV30	many	13	TRBJ1-1	CARAGQLNTEAFF	TGTGCCAGAGCAGGACAGTTGAACACTGAAGCTTTCTTT
-	TRBV7-9	-	12	TRBJ2-7	CASSLERREQYF	TGTGCCAGCAGCTTAGAGAGGCGCGAGCAGTACTTC
-	TRBV7-9	once	14	TRBJ2-5	CASSHRDGGETQYF	TGTGCCAGCAGCCACCGGGACGGGGGAGAGACCCAGTACTTC
TRBD1	TRBV28	many	15	TRBJ1-2	CASSPPDRGVYGYTF	TGTGCCAGCAGTCCCCCGGACAGGGGCGTCTATGGCTACACCTTC
-	TRBV28	many	18	TRBJ1-5	CASSFSPGRGGRNQPQHF	TGTGCCAGCAGTTTTTCGCCCGGAAGGGGGGGTCGCAATCAGCCCCAGCATTTT
TRBD2	TRBV9	-	16	TRBJ2-1	CASSVAELAGVGEQFF	TGTGCCAGCAGCGTAGCTGAACTAGCGGGAGTCGGTGAGCAGTTCTTC
-	TRBV28	many	17	TRBJ2-2	CASRWWGGDPNTGELFF	TGTGCCAGCAGATGGTGGGGCGGGGACCCGAACACCGGGGAGCTGTTTTTT
-	TRBV7-9	-	13	TRBJ2-2	CASALRGSGELFF	TGTGCCAGCGCCCTGAGAGGATCCGGGGAGCTGTTTTTT
-	TRBV6-1	-	14	TRBJ2-7	CASSDRESSYEQYF	TGTGCCAGCAGTGACAGGGAGTCTTCCTACGAGCAGTACTTC
-	TRBV5-1	-	16	TRBJ2-2	CASSTWDGSNTGELFF	TGCGCCAGCAGCACTTGGGACGGGTCGAACACCGGGGAGCTGTTTTTT
-	TRBV30	many	13	TRBJ1-5	CASADGSGQPQHF	TGTGCCTCTGCGGACGGGTCGGGACAGCCCCAGCATTTT
-	TRBV28	many	16	TRBJ2-2	CASSLGPGDNTGELFF	TGTGCCAGCAGTTTGGGTCCGGGGGATAACACCGGGGAGCTGTTTTTT
TRBD1	TRBV6-4	-	14	TRBJ1-1	CASSDRDRVTEAFF	TGTGCCAGCAGTGACAGGGACAGGGTCACTGAAGCTTTCTTT
-	TRBV3-1	many	14	TRBJ2-2	CASGKGHNTGELFF	TGTGCCAGCGGAAAAGGACACAACACCGGGGAGCTGTTTTTT
TRBD2	TRBV29-1	few	14	TRBJ2-7	CSVEGLAGEYGQYF	TGCAGCGTTGAGGGACTAGCGGGAGAGTACGGGCAGTACTTC
-	TRBV7-9	few	13	TRBJ2-7	CASSYGTSGEQYF	TGTGCCAGCAGCTACGGGACATCTGGAGAGCAGTACTTC
-	TRBV30	few	12	TRBJ2-7	CAWRGGPDEQYF	TGTGCCTGGAGGGGGGGCCCCGACGAGCAGTACTTC
-	TRBV3-1	-	13	TRBJ2-7	CATEDGGSYEQYF	TGTGCCACCGAGGACGGGGGATCCTACGAGCAGTACTTC
-	TRBV19	-	13	TRBJ1-2	CASSTPGGNGYTF	TGTGCCAGTAGTACACCGGGGGGGAATGGCTACACCTTC
TRBD2	TRBV11-1	-	12	TRBJ2-1	CASSVTSGEQFF	TGTGCCAGCAGCGTCACTAGCGGTGAGCAGTTCTTC
-	TRBV6-2/TRBV6-3	-	16	TRBJ2-2	CASSYSSWGSTGELFF	TGTGCCAGCAGTTACTCGTCTTGGGGATCCACCGGGGAGCTGTTTTTT
-	TRBV20-1	few	14	TRBJ2-7	CSARGVGFRYEQYF	TGCAGTGCTAGAGGTGTGGGATTCCGGTACGAGCAGTACTTC
TRBD2	TRBV10-3	-	17	TRBJ2-7	CAISESRLAGGRSEQYF	TGTGCCATCAGTGAGTCAAGACTAGCGGGAGGGAGGAGCGAGCAGTACTTC
TRBD2	TRBV12-3/TRBV12-4	-	16	TRBJ2-7	CASSFWTSGSRDEQYF	TGTGCCAGCAGTTTCTGGACTAGCGGGAGCCGCGACGAGCAGTACTTC